This is a list of T cell receptor beta chains from one sample in a study of CD8 T cells in ankylosing spondylitis. MiXCR, applied by TCRdb to the 5' RACE reads, yields one record per CDR3 protein. The sample holds some 17,000 distinct CDR3 sequences; 8.2% are singletons and the top ten take roughly 35%. The sequenced material came from blood. These receptors were obtained from a male donor with ankylosing spondylitis or in good health (not recorded which). Each CDR3 is given with its conserved first and last residue. D genes are given only for firm matches. Clone size is given for some rows only: seen once, a few or many times, or a class if the clone is expanded.

>NA|TRBJ2-1|TRBV7-2|NA
TGTGCCAGCAGCTTAGGACGACTGGTCAATGAGCAGTTCTTC
CASSLGRLVNEQFF
>many|TRBJ2-1|TRBV18|TRBD2
TGTGCCAGCTCCCCCGGGGCTAGCGGGAGTAATGAGCAGTTCTTC
CASSPGASGSNEQFF
>few|TRBJ2-3|TRBV20-1|NA
TGCAGTGCCCCGATGGGGGCTAGCGGCCAGGGAAGCACAGATACGCAGTATTTT
CSAPMGASGQGSTDTQYF
>NA|TRBJ2-2|TRBV6-6|NA
TGTGCCATCTCGCCGACTGATAGGGCGCCCGGGGAGCTGTTTTTT
CAISPTDRAPGELFF
>NA|TRBJ2-1|TRBV12-3/TRBV12-4|TRBD1
TGTGCCAGCAGTGGCCTAGGGGGCACCTACAATGAGCAGTTCTTC
CASSGLGGTYNEQFF
>NA|TRBJ2-2|TRBV18|TRBD2
TGTGCCAGCTCACCACCGCTAGCGGGAGTGACCGGGGAGCTGTTTTTT
CASSPPLAGVTGELFF
>few|TRBJ2-1|TRBV20-1|NA
TGCAGTGCCAGGGAACAGATCAATGAGCAGTTCTTC
CSAREQINEQFF
>NA|TRBJ1-4|TRBV20-1|TRBD1
TGCAGTGCTAGAAGATTAGGGACAGGGGTTGCTGAAAAACTGTTTTTT
CSARRLGTGVAEKLFF
>NA|TRBJ2-7|TRBV10-1|TRBD2
TGCGCCAGCAGTGAGTCCGGCCGGGGAGGGAACGAGCAGTACTTC
CASSESGRGGNEQYF
>many|TRBJ2-6|TRBV5-1|NA
TGCGCCAGCAGCTTCTCTGGGGCCAACGTCCTGACTTTC
CASSFSGANVLTF
>many|TRBJ2-2|TRBV5-1|NA
TGCGCCAGCAGGGGCACAGGGTTTTGGACCGGGGAGCTGTTTTTT
CASRGTGFWTGELFF
>many|TRBJ2-3|TRBV7-8|NA
TGTGCCAGCAGAGGTAGGGACAGCACAGATACGCAGTATTTT
CASRGRDSTDTQYF
>NA|TRBJ1-1|TRBV20-1|NA
TGCAGCCTTAGGGTGGAGGCTGAAGCTTTCTTT
CSLRVEAEAFF
>many|TRBJ2-1|TRBV5-1|TRBD1
TGCGCCAGCAGCTTGGAGGGGGCTAGCCCGTACAATGAGCAGTTCTTC
CASSLEGASPYNEQFF
>few|TRBJ2-3|TRBV7-2|NA
TGTGCCAGCAGCCTTAGCGCGTTTAGCACAGATACGCAGTATTTT
CASSLSAFSTDTQYF
>few|TRBJ1-1|TRBV7-3|NA
TGTGCCAGCAGCTTACAACAGGGTTTGGGGGAAGCTTTTTTT
CASSLQQGLGEAFF
>NA|TRBJ2-7|TRBV28|NA
TGTGCCAGCAGTTTAATGAGACGCGTAGAGCAGTACTTC
CASSLMRRVEQYF
>few|TRBJ2-2|TRBV29-1|NA
TGCAGCGTGGACAAGAACACCGGGGAGCTGTTTTTT
CSVDKNTGELFF
>many|TRBJ2-7|TRBV9|TRBD2
TGTGCCAGCAGCGTGACTAGCGGGGTGCGCGAGCAGTACTTC
CASSVTSGVREQYF
>many|TRBJ2-3|TRBV29-1|TRBD2
TGCAGCGTTGAAGTCATGAGGCTAGCGGTGACGACTAGCACAGATACGCAGTATTTT
CSVEVMRLAVTTSTDTQYF
>few|TRBJ2-3|TRBV12-3/TRBV12-4|NA
TGTGCCAGCAACGAGGGCAGCACAGATACGCAGTATTTT
CASNEGSTDTQYF
>few|TRBJ1-4|TRBV29-1|NA
TGCGGGGGAGGGGAGGAAGACGAAAAACTGTTTTTT
CGGGEEDEKLFF
>many|TRBJ2-2|TRBV12-3/TRBV12-4|NA
TGTGCCAGCAGTACTGACGCGGCCGGGGAGCTGTTTTTT
CASSTDAAGELFF
>few|TRBJ2-1|TRBV20-1|TRBD2
TGCAGTGCTGGCCCCAGCGGGAGGGCCCTCAATGAGCAGTTCTTC
CSAGPSGRALNEQFF
>many|TRBJ2-1|TRBV6-5|TRBD2
TGTGCCAGCAGTTACGCGGGACTAGCGGGGAGGGGTGAGCAGTTCTTC
CASSYAGLAGRGEQFF
>many|TRBJ2-7|TRBV7-6|NA
TGTGCCAGCAGCTTAGATAGTCGCTACGAGCAGTACTTC
CASSLDSRYEQYF
>few|TRBJ2-1|TRBV7-2|NA
TGTGCCAGCAGCTTAGCCTTTGGACAGTACAATGAGCAGTTCTTC
CASSLAFGQYNEQFF
>medium-sized|TRBJ1-1|TRBV29-1|NA
TGCAGCGGGTATAGTAAGCCGATTGAAGCTTTCTTT
CSGYSKPIEAFF
>many|TRBJ2-2|TRBV20-1|TRBD1
TGCAGTGCACGGACAGGGGGGAACACCGGGGAGCTGTTTTTT
CSARTGGNTGELFF
>many|TRBJ2-1|TRBV10-3|NA
TGTGCCATCAGTGAGCTGGGTAGGGGGCAGTTCTTC
CAISELGRGQFF